The 18 T cell receptor beta chains listed next were all sequenced from one sample in a study of CD8+ T cells in alopecia areata. Following extraction, RNA underwent reverse transcription to cDNA, which served as the sequencing template. Assay used: immunoSEQ multiplex PCR; TCRdb lists only in-frame clones, some missing. The sample records about 7,400 clones, just over 65% being singletons. Collection of lesional scalp punch biopsies and peripheral blood was performed in alopecia areata patients. Sequenced here: skin, sampled at week 0. The receptors shown here come from a human donor with alopecia areata.

CDR3 in amino acids: CATVPAGTGSGEQYF. The CDR3, as DNA: TGTGCCACAGTGCCCGCCGGGACAGGGAGTGGCGAGCAGTACTTC. The rearrangement links TRBV6-5 to TRBJ2-7, with 9 bases identical to TRBD1. The CDR3 has 15 amino acids. Per germline, CDR1 MNHEY and CDR2 SVGAGI. V trimming: 10 bases; J trimming: 6 bases; junction bases outside the gene matches: 16.

This chain uses TRBV5-6 with TRBJ2-5, with 11 bases that match TRBD2. This CDR3 has 15 amino acids. V lost 4 bases to trimming and J lost 2 bases; unmatched junction nucleotides: 4. In germline, CDR1 is SGHDT, CDR2 YYEEEE. CDR3 protein: CASSLRLAGQETQYF. DNA of the CDR3: TGTGCCAGCAGCCTCCGACTAGCGGGACAAGAGACCCAGTACTTC.

The V and J genes are TRBV30 and TRBJ2-3, with D perhaps matching TRBD2 (7 bases). This CDR3 spans 14 amino acids. V lost 0 bases to trimming and J lost 6 bases, with 13 bases between them. Germline CDR1 reads GTSNPN; CDR2 reads SVGIG (reference sequence). The CDR3 DNA reads TGTGCCTGGAGTGTAGGGGGGGACGCGGATACGCAGTATTTT. Translating it yields CAWSVGGDADTQYF.

V gene TRBV11-3 combines with J gene TRBJ2-1; 7 bases are a match to TRBD1. CDR1 is SGHNT and CDR2 is YENEEA in the germline V gene. Losses at the gene ends were 0 bases for V and 2 bases for J; bases not matched to a gene: 1. CDR3 length equals 15 residues. Here the CDR3 reads CASSLEQGPYNEQFF. CDR3 sequence (DNA): TGTGCCAGCAGCTTAGAACAGGGGCCCTACAATGAGCAGTTCTTC.

This chain links TRBV30 with TRBJ2-3; a weak D match, TRBD1 (6 bases). Germline CDR1 GTSNPN, CDR2 SVGIG (reference sequence). Deletions cut 8 bases from V and 5 bases from J, with 14 bases between. This CDR3 is 12 amino acids long. CDR3 DNA: TGTGCCGGATGGACAGTTGGAGATACGCAGTATTTT. Translation: CAGWTVGDTQYF.

DNA of the CDR3: TGTGCCAGCAGTGGGAGCGGGGGGGTCCCCGGGGAGCTGTTTTTT. Amino acids: CASSGSGGVPGELFF. This sequence joins TRBV6-1 and TRBJ2-2; 10 nucleotides agree with TRBD2. The CDR3 totals 15 residues. Germline CDR1 reads MNHNS; CDR2 reads SASEGT. The V and J ends lost 4 bases and 6 bases, in that order; junction bases with no gene match: 5.

The chain recombines TRBV7-9 with TRBJ2-7, with 9 positions matching TRBD1. This CDR3 has 14 amino acids. Germline CDR1 SEHNR, CDR2 FQNEAQ (reference sequence). V was clipped by 7 bases and J by 2 bases; unmatched bases: 6. This CDR3 is CASTPDRGTYEQYF. For the CDR3, the DNA is TGTGCCAGCACCCCAGACAGGGGGACCTACGAGCAGTACTTC.

The genes are TRBV5-6 and TRBJ1-2; weak D call: TRBD1 (6 bases). Trimming left V 2 bases short and J 5 bases short, with 13 bases between. Germline loops: CDR1 SGHDT, CDR2 YYEEEE. This CDR3 has 14 residues. The CDR3, as DNA: TGTGCCAGCAGCTTTGGAGGGGGGAGGTATGGCTACACCTTC. The encoded protein is CASSFGGGRYGYTF.

The CDR3 region is CASSLFTGANYFNSPLHF. DNA of the CDR3: TGTGCCAGCAGTTTATTTACAGGGGCAAACTACTTTAATTCACCCCTCCACTTT. V is TRBV28 and J is TRBJ1-6; TRBD1 aligns across 7 bases. Germline assignment: CDR1 MDHEN and CDR2 SYDVKM. The CDR3 spans 18 residues. With V trimmed by 1 base and J by 6 bases, 12 bases remained unmatched.

This chain uses TRBV14 with TRBJ2-7; D ambiguous. Trimming pared 1 base from V and 1 base from J, leaving 8 bases between. This CDR3 region has 14 residues. Per the germline V gene, CDR1 is SGHDN and CDR2 is FVKESK. CDR3 coding DNA: TGTGCCAGCAGCCAAGGACGTGCTTCCTACGAGCAGTACTTC. Translated, it gives CASSQGRASYEQYF.

This clone was seen only a few times. V usage is TRBV10-3 and J usage is TRBJ1-5; D not certain. Looked up from germline, CDR1 is ENHRY and CDR2 is SYGVKD. The CDR3 is made up of 16 amino acids. V gave up 0 bases and J gave up 0 bases, with 9 bases separating them. CDR3 loop: CAISESAATSNQPQHF. The CDR3 nucleotides are TGTGCCATCAGTGAGTCGGCTGCTACTAGCAATCAGCCCCAGCATTTT.

A single count supports this clone. This chain connects TRBV6-8 to TRBJ2-7, with a weak D call TRBD1 (6 bases). This CDR3 region has 13 residues. With 5 bases removed from V and 4 bases from J, the gap between germline ends came to 12 bases. The germline V gene has CDR1 MNHGY and CDR2 SAAAGT. As DNA, the CDR3 is TGTGCCAGCAGTGATTCCCAGGGGTACGAGCAGTACTTC. Translation: CASSDSQGYEQYF.

This clone was recorded once. The chain joins TRBV5-1 to TRBJ2-1, with D possibly matching TRBD2 (5 bases). The V gene lost 5 bases and the J gene lost 8 bases, with 14 bases spanning the gap. Germline CDR1 reads SGHRS; CDR2 reads YFSETQ. This CDR3 has 13 residues. The CDR3 region has the DNA TGCGCCAGCAGATTCCGGGGATCCGATGAGCAGTTCTTC. Amino acid sequence: CASRFRGSDEQFF. The full variable domain, with the rest looked up from reference TRBV5-1 and TRBJ2-1, is KAGVTQTPRYLIKTRGQQVTLSCSPISGHRSVSWYQQTPGQGLQFLFEYFSETQRNKGNFPGRFSGRQFSNSRSEMNVSTLELGDSALYLCASRFRGSDEQFFGPGTRLTVL.

The chain joins TRBV6-5 to TRBJ1-1; no definite D call. The germline CDR1 and CDR2 sequences are MNHEY and SVGAGI. Trimming took 2 bases from V and 4 from J, leaving 8 bases between them. There are 13 residues in the CDR3. CDR3 sequence reads: CASSYRVRTEAFF. For the CDR3, the DNA is TGTGCCAGCAGTTACAGGGTGCGCACTGAAGCTTTCTTT.

This rearrangement joins TRBV11-2 to TRBJ1-1; D gene ambiguous. V was trimmed by 5 bases and J by 0 bases, leaving 10 bases between them. CDR1 is SGHAT, CDR2 FQNNGV, per germline. CDR3 length: 14 amino acids. CDR3 amino acids: CASSVGPLNTEAFF. CDR3 bases: TGTGCCAGCAGCGTCGGCCCCCTGAACACTGAAGCTTTCTTT. The variable domain in full, completed from reference TRBV11-2 and TRBJ1-1, reads EAGVAQSPRYKIIEKRQSVAFWCNPISGHATLYWYQQILGQGPKLLIQFQNNGVVDDSQLPKDRFSAERLKGVDSTLKIQPAKLEDSAVYLCASSVGPLNTEAFFGQGTRLTVV.

This clone was counted a few times. The chain's CDR3 is CAWSRTGGWTGELFF. CDR3 nucleotides: TGTGCCTGGAGCCGGACAGGGGGATGGACCGGGGAGCTGTTTTTT. The chain has TRBV30 and TRBJ2-2, with TRBD1 identical over 10 bases. Germline V gene lookup returns CDR1 GTSNPN and CDR2 SVGIG (reference sequence). This CDR3 has 15 amino acids. Unmatched junction bases numbered 6, after V lost 3 bases and J lost 5 bases.

This clone was seen a handful of times. The chain recombines TRBV6-1 with TRBJ1-6; 8 nucleotides agree with TRBD1. The V gene end was trimmed by 8 bases and the J gene end by 6 bases; junction bases not matched to a gene: 0. The germline V gene has CDR1 MNHNS and CDR2 SASEGT. This CDR3 region has 12 residues. CDR3 sequence (DNA): TGTGCCAGCGGACAGGGTAATTCACCCCTCCACTTT. As protein: CASGQGNSPLHF.

The rearrangement joins TRBV4-1 to TRBJ1-6, with a tentative D call TRBD1 (5 bases). Deletions cut 4 bases from V and 7 bases from J, with 11 bases between. Germline CDR1 and CDR2: MGHRA and YSYEKL. The CDR3 is made up of 14 amino acids. The CDR3 sequence is CASSPGTANSPLHF. CDR3 sequence (DNA): TGCGCCAGCAGCCCTGGGACGGCAAATTCACCCCTCCACTTT.